Below, 10 T cell receptor beta chains from the same sample are listed, as sequenced in a study of T cell changes during pregnancy in multiple sclerosis. Assay used: immunoSEQ multiplex PCR; TCRdb lists only in-frame clones, some missing. The sample contains about 40,000 clones, roughly 93% of which appear only once. The specimen comprised CD4+ T cells from peripheral blood mononuclear cells, sampled before pregnancy. These receptors were taken from a female donor with multiple sclerosis, enrolled in a pregnancy study.

The chain uses TRBV6-5 and TRBJ2-7, with 12 nucleotides matching TRBD2. This CDR3 has 16 amino acids. Germline values: CDR1 MNHEY, CDR2 SVGAGI. The V gene end was trimmed by 0 bases and the J gene end by 2 bases; junction bases not matched to a gene: 2. The DNA of the CDR3 is TGTGCCAGCAGTTACTCGACTAGCGGGAGCACCTACGAGCAGTACTTC. This encodes CASSYSTSGSTYEQYF.

This chain connects TRBV27 to TRBJ2-2; 12 bases are a match to TRBD2. This CDR3 contains 16 residues. Looked up from germline, CDR1 is MNHEY and CDR2 is SMNVEV (reference sequence). The V gene end was trimmed by 3 bases and the J gene end by 7 bases; junction bases not matched to a gene: 6. CDR3 loop: CASSFRLAGVVGELFF. In nucleotides, the CDR3 is TGTGCCAGCAGTTTCCGACTAGCGGGAGTTGTCGGGGAGCTGTTTTTT.

This clone was recorded a few times. The chain recombines TRBV6-1 with TRBJ2-7; 9 bases are shared with TRBD2. Trimming removed 0 bases from V and 3 bases from J; junction bases left unmatched: 12. CDR3 size: 18 residues. The V gene's germline CDR1 is MNHNS and CDR2 SASEGT. The CDR3 region has the DNA TGTGCCAGCAGTGAAGCCATAGCCGGGACTAGCCAAATCTACGAGCAGTACTTC. Encoded protein: CASSEAIAGTSQIYEQYF.

The J gene is TRBJ2-5, the V gene TRBV5-4, with 14 positions matching TRBD2. CDR1 is SGHNT and CDR2 is YYREEE in the germline V gene (reference sequence). Trimming cost V 4 bases and J 0 bases; bases outside gene matches: 5. The CDR3 is 17 amino acids. The CDR3 nucleotides are TGTGCCAGCAGCGGTGGGACTAGCGGGAGTTACCAAGAGACCCAGTACTTC. It codes for CASSGGTSGSYQETQYF.

The gene calls are TRBV19 and TRBJ2-5; no clear D gene. V was pared by 5 bases and J by 4 bases, with 8 bases between. The germline gives CDR1 LNHDA, CDR2 SQIVND (reference sequence). This CDR3 contains 12 residues. CDR3 nucleotide sequence: TGTGCCAGTAGTCCACCGGGAGAGACCCAGTACTTC. Translating it yields CASSPPGETQYF.

The chain has TRBV1 and TRBJ2-1; the DNA was not used to check the table's D call, TRBD1. TRBV1 is reported as a pseudogene. The CDR3 extends over 16 amino acids. This CDR3 reads CTSSIRRGGSYNEQFF. The CDR3 bases are TGCACCAGCAGCATCCGGAGAGGGGGCTCCTACAATGAGCAGTTCTTC.

The chain recombines TRBV28 with TRBJ1-3, with D possibly being TRBD1 (5 bases). Germline V gene data show CDR1 as MDHEN and CDR2 as SYDVKM. The CDR3 is 16 amino acids. V lost 6 bases to trimming and J lost 0 bases, with 15 bases between them. The DNA of the CDR3 is TGTGCCAGCAGCCTACAGGTAGTCGCCTCTGGAAACACCATATATTTT. As protein: CASSLQVVASGNTIYF.

The genes are TRBV25-1 and TRBJ2-5; D unclear. Germline V gives CDR1 MGHDK, CDR2 SYGVNS. The ends were cut back, 3 bases at V and 5 bases at J, with 16 bases in the middle. This CDR3 has 15 amino acids. CDR3 protein: CASSEPRGRSETQYF. The CDR3 nucleotides are TGTGCCAGCAGTGAGCCCCGAGGCCGCTCGGAGACCCAGTACTTC.

The gene calls are TRBV2 and TRBJ2-1; 8 bases line up with TRBD1. The V and J ends lost 7 bases and 5 bases, in that order; junction bases with no gene match: 7. CDR3 length equals 14 residues. CDR1 and CDR2 from the germline V gene are SNHLY and FYNNEI. The CDR3 here is CASIPQGAHNEQFF. CDR3 coding DNA: TGTGCCAGCATCCCCCAGGGGGCTCACAATGAGCAGTTCTTC.

A single count supports this clone. The J gene is TRBJ2-1, the V gene TRBV10-3, with 7 bases fitting TRBD2. The CDR3 sequence is 15 residues long. Germline V CDR1 and CDR2: ENHRY, SYGVKD. With V trimmed by 4 bases and J by 0 bases, 3 bases remained unmatched. In DNA form, the CDR3 reads TGTGCCATCAGTGGGGTAGCGGGCTCCTACAATGAGCAGTTCTTC. Translating it yields CAISGVAGSYNEQFF.